A selection of T cell receptor beta chains follows, all from one sample in a study of T cell clones after liver transplantation. Clones were read by immunoSEQ multiplex PCR, and TCRdb kept only the in-frame ones, dropping some. The data contain 20,000 to 30,000 clones, about 70% of them singletons. The specimen was CD4+ T cells from blood, collected before liver transplant. The receptors were sampled from a human donor who received a liver transplant. Both conserved end residues are part of each CDR3. Each record gives: D gene, J gene, clone size, V gene, CDR3 length, CDR3 protein, CDR3 DNA. D genes are given only for firm matches. For some rows the clone size is stated as once, few or many, or as a class when expanded; others skip it.

. | TRBJ1-1 | . | TRBV7-2 | 14 | CASSLKNSNTEAFF | TGTGCCAGCAGCTTAAAGAACAGTAACACTGAAGCTTTCTTT
. | TRBJ1-6 | . | TRBV5-1 | 16 | CASSRRQTDYNSPLHF | TGCGCCAGCAGCCGTAGACAGACAGACTATAATTCACCCCTCCACTTT
. | TRBJ2-7 | . | TRBV19 | 13 | CASSSGALGEQYF | TGTGCCAGTAGTTCCGGGGCGCTAGGAGAGCAGTACTTC
TRBD2 | TRBJ2-4 | . | TRBV2 | 16 | CASLRLAVGSGNIQYF | TGTGCCAGCTTGAGGCTAGCGGTGGGGAGCGGAAACATTCAGTACTTC
. | TRBJ2-1 | . | TRBV5-1 | 15 | CASSLDPDRYNEQFF | TGCGCCAGCAGCTTGGACCCGGACCGCTACAATGAGCAGTTCTTC
. | TRBJ1-4 | . | TRBV7-2 | 15 | CASSFTRATNEKLFF | TGTGCCAGCAGCTTTACGAGAGCAACTAATGAAAAACTGTTTTTT
. | TRBJ1-5 | . | TRBV7-9 | 13 | CASSLLSNQPQHF | TGTGCCAGCAGCTTACTTTCCAATCAGCCCCAGCATTTT
TRBD2 | TRBJ2-5 | . | TRBV6-1 | 15 | CASSARGGSQETQYF | TGTGCCAGCAGTGCGCGGGGGGGTTCTCAAGAGACCCAGTACTTC
TRBD1 | TRBJ1-2 | few | TRBV7-2 | 15 | CASSPRDSLDYGYTF | TGTGCCAGCAGCCCTCGGGACAGTTTGGACTATGGCTACACCTTC
TRBD2 | TRBJ2-3 | . | TRBV4-1 | 16 | CASSPERGGLPDTQYF | TGCGCCAGCAGCCCCGAGCGGGGGGGCTTGCCAGATACGCAGTATTTT
. | TRBJ2-5 | . | TRBV7-9 | 15 | CASSLGSGSQETQYF | TGTGCCAGCAGCTTAGGCTCGGGATCACAAGAGACCCAGTACTTC
TRBD2 | TRBJ2-1 | . | TRBV7-2 | 15 | CASSQLADIYNEQFF | TGTGCCAGCAGCCAACTAGCGGACATATACAATGAGCAGTTCTTC
TRBD2 | TRBJ2-5 | . | TRBV7-2 | 15 | CASSIPTSGVETQYF | TGTGCCAGCAGCATTCCGACTAGCGGGGTGGAGACCCAGTACTTC
. | TRBJ2-3 | . | TRBV30 | 15 | CAWSVPGGRTDTQYF | TGTGCCTGGAGTGTACCTGGAGGGCGCACAGATACGCAGTATTTT
. | TRBJ2-1 | . | TRBV27 | 15 | CASSLDREAYNEQFF | TGTGCCAGCAGTTTAGACAGGGAGGCCTACAATGAGCAGTTCTTC
TRBD1 | TRBJ2-2 | few | TRBV28 | 14 | CASSYGQGAGELFF | TGTGCCAGCAGTTACGGACAGGGGGCCGGGGAGCTGTTTTTT
TRBD1 | TRBJ1-6 | few | TRBV13 | 19 | CASSLKGTGGFSYNSPLHF | TGTGCCAGCAGCTTAAAAGGGACAGGGGGCTTCTCCTATAATTCACCCCTCCACTTT
. | TRBJ2-3 | . | TRBV25-1 | 14 | CASSEYDSTDTQYF | TGTGCCAGCAGTGAATATGACAGCACAGATACGCAGTATTTT
. | TRBJ1-3 | . | TRBV15 | 15 | CATSRDTVTGNTIYF | TGTGCCACCAGCAGAGATACCGTAACTGGAAACACCATATATTTT
. | TRBJ2-7 | . | TRBV28 | 15 | CASNGVEGLSYEQYF | TGTGCCAGCAATGGGGTTGAGGGACTCTCCTACGAGCAGTACTTC
TRBD1 | TRBJ2-5 | . | TRBV5-4 | 14 | CASRSTGGQETQYF | TGTGCCAGCAGGAGCACAGGGGGCCAAGAGACCCAGTACTTC
. | TRBJ2-3 | . | TRBV19 | 17 | CASSTQDSIDYTDTQYF | TGTGCCAGTAGTACCCAAGACAGTATTGATTACACAGATACGCAGTATTTT
. | TRBJ2-3 | . | TRBV19 | 17 | CATQKRGGLGVTDTQYF | TGTGCCACCCAAAAAAGGGGAGGTCTGGGGGTCACAGATACGCAGTATTTT
. | TRBJ1-2 | few | TRBV13 | 14 | CASSLVVGIHGYTF | TGTGCCAGCAGCTTAGTTGTCGGGATACACGGCTACACCTTC
TRBD1 | TRBJ2-4 | . | TRBV11-3 | 20 | CASSSDPSLGQLLAKNIQYF | TGTGCCAGCAGCTCAGATCCCTCTCTGGGACAGTTACTAGCCAAAAACATTCAGTACTTC
. | TRBJ2-5 | once | TRBV6-1 | 12 | CASSDDQETQYF | TGTGCCAGCAGTGACGACCAAGAGACCCAGTACTTC
TRBD1 | TRBJ1-1 | . | TRBV6-1 | 14 | CASPMDRGQTEAFF | TGTGCCAGCCCTATGGACAGGGGGCAAACTGAAGCTTTCTTT
. | TRBJ2-7 | . | TRBV5-1 | 14 | CASSLFTGTREQYF | TGCGCCAGCAGCTTGTTTACGGGAACGAGGGAGCAGTACTTC
. | TRBJ2-4 | few | TRBV7-2 | 14 | CASSLADSGNIQYF | TGTGCCAGCAGCTTAGCGGACTCTGGAAACATTCAGTACTTC
TRBD1 | TRBJ2-4 | few | TRBV11-2 | 14 | CASSLDRGQNIQYF | TGTGCCAGCAGCTTAGACAGGGGGCAAAACATTCAGTACTTC
. | TRBJ1-1 | few | TRBV6-5 | 15 | CASSMIQNMNTEAFF | TGTGCCAGCAGTATGATACAGAATATGAACACTGAAGCTTTCTTT
. | TRBJ1-1 | . | TRBV30 | 11 | CAWSRWAEAFF | TGTGCCTGGAGTAGGTGGGCTGAAGCTTTCTTT
TRBD1 | TRBJ2-5 | . | TRBV10-3 | 16 | CAISDINRGRQETQYF | TGTGCCATCAGTGACATAAACAGGGGGCGACAAGAGACCCAGTACTTC
. | TRBJ2-7 | . | TRBV30 | 14 | CAWRWTDSSYEQYF | TGTGCCTGGAGATGGACCGATAGCTCCTACGAGCAGTACTTC
TRBD2 | TRBJ2-5 | . | TRBV7-2 | 14 | CASSPTSGQETQYF | TGTGCCAGCAGCCCAACTAGCGGCCAAGAGACCCAGTACTTC
. | TRBJ2-7 | . | TRBV4-2 | 16 | CASSQDLATYSYEQYF | TGTGCCAGCAGCCAAGATCTAGCGACTTACTCCTACGAGCAGTACTTC
. | TRBJ2-7 | . | TRBV20-1 | 11 | CSARVVGEQYF | TGCAGTGCTAGAGTGGTGGGGGAGCAGTACTTC
. | TRBJ2-1 | . | TRBV4-1 | 15 | CASSLGTSSDNEQFF | TGCGCCAGCAGCCTAGGGACTTCCTCGGACAATGAGCAGTTCTTC
TRBD1 | TRBJ1-6 | . | TRBV19 | 13 | CASADRGDSPLHF | TGTGCCAGTGCCGACAGGGGTGACTCACCCCTCCACTTT
TRBD1 | TRBJ2-2 | . | TRBV5-1 | 17 | CASSLRGTGANTGELFF | TGCGCCAGCAGCTTGAGAGGGACAGGGGCGAACACCGGGGAGCTGTTTTTT
. | TRBJ1-2 | . | TRBV30 | 12 | CAWSVEGGGYTF | TGTGCCTGGAGTGTAGAAGGAGGCGGCTACACCTTC
TRBD1 | TRBJ1-2 | few | TRBV19 | 15 | CARGQGVKEDYGYTF | TGTGCCCGGGGGCAGGGGGTAAAAGAGGACTATGGCTACACCTTC
. | TRBJ2-1 | . | TRBV14 | 15 | CASSQDLPRENEQFF | TGTGCCAGCAGCCAAGATTTACCCAGAGAAAATGAGCAGTTCTTC
TRBD1 | TRBJ1-5 | . | TRBV29-1 | 13 | CSVGDRVGQPQHF | TGCAGCGTGGGGGACAGGGTTGGCCAGCCCCAGCATTTT
. | TRBJ1-3 | . | TRBV7-2 | 17 | CASSRRAVVNSGNTIYF | TGTGCCAGCAGCCGACGTGCTGTCGTGAACTCTGGAAACACCATATATTTT
TRBD1 | TRBJ1-2 | . | TRBV7-2 | 12 | CASSKQGTGYTF | TGTGCCAGCAGCAAACAGGGGACGGGCTACACCTTC
TRBD2 | TRBJ2-3 | . | TRBV9 | 15 | CASSGGLAGADTQYF | TGTGCCAGCAGCGGGGGACTAGCGGGAGCAGATACGCAGTATTTT
TRBD2 | TRBJ2-3 | . | TRBV9 | 17 | CASSPGWGLAGGDTQYF | TGTGCCAGCAGCCCCGGGTGGGGACTAGCGGGAGGAGATACGCAGTATTTT
. | TRBJ1-1 | . | TRBV5-1 | 15 | CASSSGQHENTEAFF | TGCGCCAGCAGCTCCGGACAGCACGAGAACACTGAAGCTTTCTTT
. | TRBJ1-3 | few | TRBV7-2 | 16 | CASSLAGTDSGNTIYF | TGTGCCAGCAGCTTAGCTGGCACCGACTCTGGAAACACCATATATTTT
. | TRBJ2-2 | . | TRBV11-3 | 11 | CASSLAGELFF | TGTGCCAGCAGCTTAGCCGGGGAGCTGTTTTTT
TRBD1 | TRBJ1-4 | . | TRBV30 | 14 | CAWNEGQKNEKLFF | TGTGCCTGGAACGAGGGACAGAAGAATGAAAAACTGTTTTTT
TRBD1 | TRBJ2-6 | . | TRBV5-6 | 15 | CASSAGTAGANVLTF | TGTGCCAGCAGCGCCGGGACAGCTGGGGCCAACGTCCTGACTTTC